What follows describes a single T cell receptor beta chain. The antigen is unknown. The data derive from a study of shared clonotypes between healthy human individuals. Study overall: The donors, two women and three men, were aged 18 to 49.

General study findings and limits: As a rule, naive subsets had a larger estimated richness than memory subsets.

The assay was immunoSEQ multiplex PCR, and TCRdb's table has in-frame clones only and misses some. This sample has around 2,000,000 clones, with approximately 94% found just once. The CDR3 has 12 amino acids. The junction had 1 base not matched to a gene; V was cut back by 4 bases and J by 6 bases. CDR1 is SQVTM, CDR2 ANQGSEA, per germline. In the naive CD8 group, cells lacked CD45RO and were positively selected for CCR7, so terminally differentiated effector memory CD45RA+ cells were left out. The sequence derives from a man aged 18 to 30 in good health. Some clones in this sample may be carry-over from other donors' samples. Sequenced: naive CD8+ T cells from PBMCs. V usage is TRBV29-1 and J usage is TRBJ2-7, with 12 positions matching TRBD1. CDR3 in amino acids: CSVGDRGLEQYF. The CDR3 DNA reads TGCAGCGTTGGGGACAGGGGGCTCGAGCAGTACTTC.